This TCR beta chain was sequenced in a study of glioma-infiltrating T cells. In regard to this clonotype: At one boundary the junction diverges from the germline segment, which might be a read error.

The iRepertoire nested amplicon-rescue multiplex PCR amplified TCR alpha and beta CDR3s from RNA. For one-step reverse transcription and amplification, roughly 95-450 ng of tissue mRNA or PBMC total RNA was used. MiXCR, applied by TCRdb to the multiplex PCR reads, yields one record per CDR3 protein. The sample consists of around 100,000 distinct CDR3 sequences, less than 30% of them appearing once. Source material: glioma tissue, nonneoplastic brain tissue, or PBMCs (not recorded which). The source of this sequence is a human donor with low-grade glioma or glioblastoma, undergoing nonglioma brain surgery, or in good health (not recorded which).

The CDR3 loop reads CVSSDMGRGYEQYF. In nucleotides, the CDR3 is TGTGTCAGCAGCGACATGGGCAGGGGTTACGAGCAGTACTTC. The genes are TRBV27 and TRBJ2-7; perhaps TRBD1 as D (6 bases). The CDR3 has 14 amino acids. Germline V gene data show CDR1 as MNHEY and CDR2 as SMNVEV (reference sequence).